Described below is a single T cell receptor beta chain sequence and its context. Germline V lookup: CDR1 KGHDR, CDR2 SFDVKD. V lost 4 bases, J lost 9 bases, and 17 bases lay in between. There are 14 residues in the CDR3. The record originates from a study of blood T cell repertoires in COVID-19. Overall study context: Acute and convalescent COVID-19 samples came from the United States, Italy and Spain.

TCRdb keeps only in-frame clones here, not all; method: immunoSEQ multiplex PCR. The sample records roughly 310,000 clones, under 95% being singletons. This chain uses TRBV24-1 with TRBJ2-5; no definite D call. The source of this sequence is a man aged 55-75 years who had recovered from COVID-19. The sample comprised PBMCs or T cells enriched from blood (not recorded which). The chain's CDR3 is CATSDPLRVGSQYF. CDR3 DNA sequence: TGTGCCACCAGTGACCCGCTCCGGGTTGGGTCCCAGTACTTC.